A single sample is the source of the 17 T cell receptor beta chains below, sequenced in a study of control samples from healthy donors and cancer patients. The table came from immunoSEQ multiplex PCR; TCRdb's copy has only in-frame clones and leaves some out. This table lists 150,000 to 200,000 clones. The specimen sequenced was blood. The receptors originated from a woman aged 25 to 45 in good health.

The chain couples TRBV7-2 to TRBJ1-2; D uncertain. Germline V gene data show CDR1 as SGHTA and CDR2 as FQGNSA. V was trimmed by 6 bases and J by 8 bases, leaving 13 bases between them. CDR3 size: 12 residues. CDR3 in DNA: TGTGCCAGCAGTACCGGGAGCTCCGGCTACACCTTC. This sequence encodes CASSTGSSGYTF.

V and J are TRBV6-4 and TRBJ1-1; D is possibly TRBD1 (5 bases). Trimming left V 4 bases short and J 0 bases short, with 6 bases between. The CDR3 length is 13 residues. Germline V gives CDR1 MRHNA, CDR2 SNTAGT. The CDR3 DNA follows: TGTGCCAGCAGTGCGACAGTGAACACTGAAGCTTTCTTT. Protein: CASSATVNTEAFF.

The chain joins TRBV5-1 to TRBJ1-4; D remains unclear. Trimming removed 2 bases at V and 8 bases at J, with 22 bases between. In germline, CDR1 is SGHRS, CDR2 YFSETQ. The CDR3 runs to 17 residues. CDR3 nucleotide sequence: TGCGCCAGCAGCTTTAGTCCGGCCCCCCAAGTTGGGGAAAAACTGTTTTTT. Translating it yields CASSFSPAPQVGEKLFF.

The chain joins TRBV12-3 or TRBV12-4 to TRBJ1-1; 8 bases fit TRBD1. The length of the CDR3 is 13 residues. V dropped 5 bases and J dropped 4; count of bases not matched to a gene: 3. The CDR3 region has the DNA TGTGCCAGCAGTGTTACAGGGGGCACTGAAGCTTTCTTT. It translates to CASSVTGGTEAFF.

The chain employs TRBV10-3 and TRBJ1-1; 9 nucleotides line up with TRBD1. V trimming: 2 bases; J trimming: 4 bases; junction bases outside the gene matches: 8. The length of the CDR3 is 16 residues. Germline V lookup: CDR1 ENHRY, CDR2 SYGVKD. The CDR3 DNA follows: TGTGCCATCAGTGAGCGACAGGGACAGGGTCCCACTGAAGCTTTCTTT. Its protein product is CAISERQGQGPTEAFF.

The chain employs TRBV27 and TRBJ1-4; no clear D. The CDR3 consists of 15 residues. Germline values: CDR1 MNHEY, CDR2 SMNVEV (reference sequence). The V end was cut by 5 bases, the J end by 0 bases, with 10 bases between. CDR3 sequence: CASSTSRATNEKLFF. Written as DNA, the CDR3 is TGTGCCAGCAGTACGAGCCGGGCAACTAATGAAAAACTGTTTTTT.

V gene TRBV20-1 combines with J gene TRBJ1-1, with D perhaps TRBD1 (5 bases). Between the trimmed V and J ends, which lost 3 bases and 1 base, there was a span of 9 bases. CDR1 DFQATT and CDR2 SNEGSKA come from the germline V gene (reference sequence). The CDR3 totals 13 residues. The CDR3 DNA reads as TGCAGTGCTAGTCGCAGGGCGAACACTGAAGCTTTCTTT. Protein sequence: CSASRRANTEAFF.

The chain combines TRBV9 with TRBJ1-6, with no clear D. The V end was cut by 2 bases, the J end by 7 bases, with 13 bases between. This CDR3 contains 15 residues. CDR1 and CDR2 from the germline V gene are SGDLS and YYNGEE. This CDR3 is CASSVGGIGNSPLHF. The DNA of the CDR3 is TGTGCCAGCAGCGTGGGAGGAATAGGGAATTCACCCCTCCACTTT.

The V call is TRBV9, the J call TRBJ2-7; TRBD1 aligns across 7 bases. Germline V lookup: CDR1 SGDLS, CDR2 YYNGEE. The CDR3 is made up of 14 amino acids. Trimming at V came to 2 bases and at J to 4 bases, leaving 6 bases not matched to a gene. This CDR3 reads CASSVETGSYEQYF. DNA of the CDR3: TGTGCCAGCAGCGTTGAGACAGGGTCTTACGAGCAGTACTTC.

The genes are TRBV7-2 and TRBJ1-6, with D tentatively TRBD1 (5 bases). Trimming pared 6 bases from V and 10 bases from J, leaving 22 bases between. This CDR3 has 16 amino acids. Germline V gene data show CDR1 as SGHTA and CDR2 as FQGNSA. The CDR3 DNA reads TGTGCCAGCAGTCCAGACGGGGCCCAGTCTTACTCACCCCTCCACTTT. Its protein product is CASSPDGAQSYSPLHF.

The CDR3 reads CASSLGLPNTEAFF. In DNA, the CDR3 is TGCGCCAGCAGCCTGGGACTGCCGAACACTGAAGCTTTCTTT. This chain joins TRBV4-1 and TRBJ1-1; a possible D gene is TRBD1 (5 bases). Per the germline V gene, CDR1 is MGHRA and CDR2 is YSYEKL. The CDR3 sequence is 14 residues long. V lost 4 bases, J lost 1 base, and 10 bases lay in between.

CDR3 DNA: TGCGCCAGCAGCTTGGAAAGGAGTGCGAACACCGGGGAGCTGTTTTTT. It translates to CASSLERSANTGELFF. The chain couples TRBV5-1 to TRBJ2-2; D is ambiguous. The CDR3 spans 16 residues. V was cut by 0 bases and J by 0 bases, with 9 bases left in between. Germline lookup yields CDR1 SGHRS and CDR2 YFSETQ.

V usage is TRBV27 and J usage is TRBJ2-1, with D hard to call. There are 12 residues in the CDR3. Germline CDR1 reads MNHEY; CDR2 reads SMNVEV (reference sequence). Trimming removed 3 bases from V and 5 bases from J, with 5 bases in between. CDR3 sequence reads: CASSFRNNEQFF. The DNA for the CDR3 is TGTGCCAGCAGTTTTCGTAACAATGAGCAGTTCTTC.

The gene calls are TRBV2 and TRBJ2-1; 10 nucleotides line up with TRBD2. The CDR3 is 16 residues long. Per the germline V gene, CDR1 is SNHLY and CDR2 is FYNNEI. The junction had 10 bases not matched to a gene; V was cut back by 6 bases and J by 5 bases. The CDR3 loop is CASRFGSGGVNNEQFF. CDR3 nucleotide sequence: TGTGCCAGCAGATTCGGGAGCGGGGGGGTGAACAATGAGCAGTTCTTC.

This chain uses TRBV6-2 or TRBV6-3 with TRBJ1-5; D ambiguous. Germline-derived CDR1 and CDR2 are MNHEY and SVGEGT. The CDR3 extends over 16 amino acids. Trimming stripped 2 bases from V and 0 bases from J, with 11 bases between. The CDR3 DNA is TGTGCCAGCAGTTACAGGCGGAGTTATAGCAATCAGCCCCAGCATTTT. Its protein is CASSYRRSYSNQPQHF.

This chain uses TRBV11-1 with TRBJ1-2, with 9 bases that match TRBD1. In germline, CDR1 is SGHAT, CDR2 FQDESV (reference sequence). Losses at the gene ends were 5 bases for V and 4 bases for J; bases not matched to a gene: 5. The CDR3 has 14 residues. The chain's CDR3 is CASSRDRDAYGYTF. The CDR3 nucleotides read TGTGCCAGCAGCCGGGACAGGGACGCCTATGGCTACACCTTC.

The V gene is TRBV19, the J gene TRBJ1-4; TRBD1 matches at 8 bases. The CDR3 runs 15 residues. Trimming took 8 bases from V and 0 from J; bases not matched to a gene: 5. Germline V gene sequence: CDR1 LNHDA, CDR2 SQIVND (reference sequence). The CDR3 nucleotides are TGTGCCAGTCGTTCAGGGGGCGCAACTAATGAAAAACTGTTTTTT. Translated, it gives CASRSGGATNEKLFF.